This TCR beta chain was obtained from a study of identifying expanded T cells in peripheral blood (dated by TCRdb to between 2018 and 2020). Concerning the study at large: Four technical replicates, made by sequencing separate aliquots from the same pool of genomic DNA, were compared pairwise. Results the study describes overall, beyond this receptor: The binomial model flagged around 1.2 differentially abundant clones between technical replicates, compared with about 16 over about 2 weeks and 19 over about 4 weeks. The authors expected that over much longer intervals, such as months to years, biological variance in healthy repertoires might increase even further. Across all healthy-donor time intervals, the beta-binomial model significantly cut both the number of clones called differentially abundant and the false-positive rate. Across all healthy donors, variance in clone template counts between roughly two-week samples was found to increase significantly with total template count.

No immune events such as infections were documented for the healthy donors during the collection period. To calibrate time-dependent variance in a beta-binomial model of T-cell clone differential abundance, blood repertoires from healthy donors were used as a training cohort. There were 10 healthy donors in the training cohort, of whom 3 were female and 7 were male. The donors were between about 25 and 65 years old, with an average age of about 47 years. Whole blood from each healthy donor was obtained from a commercial supplier and was collected at three time points around two weeks apart. Genomic DNA was extracted from unsorted whole blood for immunosequencing. The CDR3 contains 15 residues, cysteine and phenylalanine counted. Only the CDR3 DNA stays, 45 bases, in frame from base 1. From the germline V gene, CDR1 is SGHRS and CDR2 is YFSETQ. Remarks on this clone: This clone's antigen is unknown. At one end, the junction sequence differs from germline, possibly due to a read error. The identical CDR3 is also encoded by other nucleotide sequences in the sample.

TCRbeta CDR3 regions were profiled with the immunoSEQ Assay using bias-controlled multiplex PCR amplification of genomic DNA. Under the source paper's analysis protocol: The absolute abundance of each unique TCRbeta CDR3 region was quantified after sequences were collapsed and filtered. Two models were used to test differential abundance: a binomial model (Fisher-equivalent) and a beta-binomial model that adds time-dependent variance fitted from healthy donors. Clones with fewer than 5 combined templates were removed, and differential abundance was called for clones with a Benjamini-Hochberg FDR below 0.01. Beta-binomial variance was modeled as a function of total template count across the two samples using the form v = (b*log(k)+a)^2. Held by TCRdb, this immuneACCESS table contains in-frame sequences only and omits some clones. Under half of the omission traces to an unresolved V gene where checked; the cause of the rest is unknown. That table furnishes V, J and clone size, whereas the DNA furnished D and trimming. The sample records about 110,000 clones, around 90% of which are singletons. The ten largest clones take up approximately 8% of the sample.

The sequence came from a person aged 18 to 75 in good health. The rearrangement combines TRBV5-1 with TRBJ2-3, with the D gene not confidently named. The sample taken for sequencing was blood. The CDR3 region has the sequence CASSSQSPSTDTQYF. The nucleotide sequence reads as follows: TGTGCCAGCAGCTCCCAGAGCCCTAGCACAGATACGCAGTATTTT.